The 22 T cell receptor beta chains given below trace back to one sample, sequenced in a study of blood T cell repertoires in COVID-19. The repertoire was sequenced with immunoSEQ multiplex PCR; TCRdb's copy has only in-frame clones and lacks some. The profile shows over 200,000 clones, 83% of them singletons. Material: peripheral blood. These receptors were obtained from a woman aged 40 to 50 with active or convalescent COVID-19.

The gene calls are TRBV24-1 and TRBJ1-2; D is undetermined. The CDR3 is 10 residues long. With 8 bases removed from V and 7 bases from J, the gap between germline ends came to 7 bases. Germline V lookup: CDR1 KGHDR, CDR2 SFDVKD. CDR3 sequence: CATKEPGYTF. As DNA, the CDR3 is TGTGCCACCAAGGAGCCTGGCTACACCTTC.

This rearrangement joins TRBV9 to TRBJ1-1; D is unclear. CDR3 length: 16 residues. V lost 3 bases to trimming and J lost 0 bases, with 15 bases between them. Germline V lookup: CDR1 SGDLS, CDR2 YYNGEE. This chain's CDR3 is CASSALDTTLNTEAFF. CDR3 sequence (DNA): TGTGCCAGCAGCGCACTAGACACTACCCTGAACACTGAAGCTTTCTTT.

The genes are TRBV24-1 and TRBJ2-3, with a tentative D call TRBD2 (6 bases). Deletions cut 12 bases from V and 0 bases from J, with 12 bases between. Germline lookup yields CDR1 KGHDR and CDR2 SFDVKD. This CDR3 has 13 amino acids. The CDR3 sequence: CAAGTASTDTQYF. The CDR3 bases are TGTGCCGCCGGGACTGCAAGCACAGATACGCAGTATTTT.

This chain links TRBV30 with TRBJ1-6; no definite D call. The V end lost 5 bases, the J end lost 2 bases, and 10 bases lay between the germline ends. Germline lookup yields CDR1 GTSNPN and CDR2 SVGIG (reference sequence). The CDR3 sequence is 14 residues long. The CDR3: CAWSGSPYNSPLHF. CDR3 coding DNA: TGTGCCTGGTCCGGGTCTCCCTATAATTCACCCCTCCACTTT.

The CDR3 region has the DNA TGTGCCAGCAGTCCCCCCCTCCGGGGGGACCACAATGAGCAGTTCTTC. Protein sequence: CASSPPLRGDHNEQFF. The chain joins TRBV27 to TRBJ2-1; 7 bases agree with TRBD2. This CDR3 region has 16 residues. CDR1 is MNHEY, CDR2 SMNVEV, per germline (reference sequence). V lost 5 bases, J lost 5 bases, and 12 bases stayed unmatched.

Points on this clone: The junction departs from germline at one end; a sequencing error may be responsible. The DNA for the CDR3 is TGTGCTAGCAGCTTAGCCCTAGCCAGCACCTACAATGAGCAGTTCTTC. This codes for CASSLALASTYNEQFF. The rearrangement joins TRBV7-7 to TRBJ2-1; maybe TRBD2 (5 bases). Per the germline V gene, CDR1 is SSHAT and CDR2 is FNYEAQ (reference sequence). This CDR3 has 16 amino acids.

The chain combines TRBV30 with TRBJ1-5, with 9 bases aligning to TRBD1. Germline assignment: CDR1 GTSNPN and CDR2 SVGIG (reference sequence). J was trimmed by 5 bases and V by 0 bases; bases with no gene match: 5. The CDR3 runs to 15 residues. CDR3 sequence: CAWSVLGQGYQPQHF. In DNA form, the CDR3 reads TGTGCCTGGAGTGTACTTGGACAGGGGTATCAGCCCCAGCATTTT.

V gene TRBV5-1 combines with J gene TRBJ2-3; TRBD2 matches 12 bases. The CDR3 is 15 residues long. After removal of 3 bases from V and 4 bases from J, the junction contained 3 bases not matched to a gene. The V gene's germline CDR1 is SGHRS and CDR2 YFSETQ. The CDR3 DNA follows: TGCGCCAGCAGCTGGACTAGCGGGACCCCAGATACGCAGTATTTT. The encoded protein is CASSWTSGTPDTQYF.

The chain is built from TRBV7-9 and TRBJ1-1; D call uncertain. The CDR3 spans 14 residues. V was clipped by 4 bases and J by 3 bases, with 12 bases between them. Germline CDR1 SEHNR, CDR2 FQNEAQ (reference sequence). The CDR3 nucleotides read TGTGCCAGCAGCTCCTTGACGAGGGACACTGAAGCTTTCTTT. This sequence encodes CASSSLTRDTEAFF.

CDR3 region: CASSPGLAGGNYYEQYF. The CDR3 DNA reads TGTGCCAGTAGTCCGGGACTAGCGGGGGGGAACTACTACGAGCAGTACTTC. The rearrangement joins TRBV19 to TRBJ2-7, with 16 bases lining up with TRBD2. The CDR3 runs 17 residues. The ends lost 5 bases at V and 3 bases at J; junction bases unmatched: 7. CDR1 LNHDA and CDR2 SQIVND come from the germline V gene (reference sequence).

V usage is TRBV28 and J usage is TRBJ2-7, with TRBD2 as a possible D gene (7 bases). The germline CDR1 and CDR2 sequences are MDHEN and SYDVKM. The CDR3 runs to 14 residues. Trimming stripped 5 bases from V and 4 bases from J, with 15 bases between. Here the CDR3 reads CASSPPGGSYEQYF. The DNA for the CDR3 is TGTGCCAGCAGTCCGCCGGGGGGCTCGTACGAGCAGTACTTC.

This clone showed up just once. This chain links TRBV11-2 with TRBJ1-4; TRBD1 agrees at 7 bases. The germline V gene has CDR1 SGHAT and CDR2 FQNNGV. J was trimmed by 12 bases and V by 4 bases; bases with no gene match: 5. CDR3 length equals 12 residues. The CDR3: CASSSGDSQLFF. The CDR3 DNA reads TGTGCCAGCAGCTCCGGGGACAGCCAACTGTTTTTT.

The chain is built from TRBV9 and TRBJ1-5; TRBD1 matches 9 bases. V shed 4 bases, J shed 4 bases, and the junction held 9 bases outside the gene matches. The CDR3 spans 16 residues. Germline loops: CDR1 SGDLS, CDR2 YYNGEE. CDR3 nucleotides: TGTGCCAGCAGCCCCTCCGGTGGGACAGGGAATCAGCCCCAGCATTTT. This translates into CASSPSGGTGNQPQHF.

The chain combines TRBV30 with TRBJ2-3, with 10 bases aligning to TRBD2. V lost 3 bases to trimming and J lost 5 bases; unmatched junction nucleotides: 11. The length of the CDR3 is 16 residues. Germline V gene lookup returns CDR1 GTSNPN and CDR2 SVGIG (reference sequence). The CDR3 protein is CAWSLGLAEREDTQYF. CDR3 DNA: TGTGCCTGGAGCCTCGGACTAGCGGAGCGGGAAGATACGCAGTATTTT.

This clone was recorded a few times. The DNA of the CDR3 is TGTGCCAGCAGTTCAACTAGAAGCCAGTACTTC. Amino acid sequence: CASSSTRSQYF. This rearrangement joins TRBV12-3 or TRBV12-4 to TRBJ2-7; weak D call: TRBD2 (5 bases). With 4 bases removed from V and 10 bases from J, the gap between germline ends came to 11 bases. The CDR3 sequence is 11 residues long.

This chain uses TRBV5-1 with TRBJ1-6; 9 nucleotides align to TRBD1. With 0 bases clipped from V and 0 bases from J, the junction kept 7 bases outside the gene matches. The CDR3 is 19 residues long. Germline CDR1 and CDR2: SGHRS and YFSETQ. Here the CDR3 reads CASSLAQMTGGSYNSPLHF. The CDR3 DNA reads TGCGCCAGCAGCTTGGCCCAGATGACAGGGGGCTCCTATAATTCACCCCTCCACTTT.

The genes are TRBV2 and TRBJ2-5, with TRBD2 matching 9 bases. The CDR3 consists of 15 residues. In germline, CDR1 is SNHLY, CDR2 FYNNEI. V dropped 6 bases and J dropped 5; count of bases not matched to a gene: 10. The chain's CDR3 is CASSRGAGGVETQYF. CDR3 bases: TGTGCCAGCAGCCGCGGGGCGGGAGGGGTCGAGACCCAGTACTTC.

The chain recombines TRBV24-1 with TRBJ2-5, with a possible D match to TRBD2 (5 bases). V was shortened by 2 bases and J by 4 bases, with 16 bases between the two germline ends. This CDR3 region has 16 residues. Germline V CDR1 and CDR2: KGHDR, SFDVKD. This CDR3 reads CATSDSEGIRGETQYF. In nucleotides, the CDR3 is TGTGCCACCAGTGATTCCGAGGGAATTAGAGGAGAGACCCAGTACTTC.

This chain joins TRBV19 and TRBJ2-1, with D possibly being TRBD2 (5 bases). CDR1 is LNHDA and CDR2 is SQIVND in the germline V gene (reference sequence). Trimming cost V 3 bases and J 6 bases, with 12 bases left between them. The CDR3 totals 14 residues. DNA of the CDR3: TGTGCCAGTAGTATGGATCGACTATCCAATGAGCAGTTCTTC. Its translation: CASSMDRLSNEQFF.

This rearrangement joins TRBV7-3 to TRBJ2-5; possible D gene TRBD1, 6 bases. The V gene's germline CDR1 is SGHTA and CDR2 FQGTGA. Trimming left V 1 base short and J 4 bases short, with 7 bases between. This CDR3 is built from 13 residues. The CDR3 is CASSLSRGETQYF. CDR3 DNA: TGTGCCAGCAGCTTAAGCAGGGGAGAGACCCAGTACTTC.

This clone has just a few counts. The chain links TRBV6-4 to TRBJ2-3, with 12 bases identical to TRBD2. The CDR3 totals 14 residues. Germline assignment: CDR1 MRHNA and CDR2 SNTAGT. J gave up 7 bases and V 6 bases, and 5 bases lay outside the gene matches. The CDR3 DNA sequence: TGTGCCAGCAGGACTAGCGGGGGAGGTTATACGCAGTATTTT. Its protein product is CASRTSGGGYTQYF.

The chain uses TRBV27 and TRBJ2-7; D perhaps matches TRBD1 (5 bases). The V gene's germline CDR1 is MNHEY and CDR2 SMNVEV (reference sequence). CDR3 length: 13 amino acids. V was cut by 2 bases and J by 3 bases, with 8 bases left in between. For the CDR3, the DNA is TGTGCCAGCAGTTTACGAAGGGGCTACGAGCAGTACTTC. Protein: CASSLRRGYEQYF.